This TCR beta chain derives from a study of Graves' ophthalmopathy and Graves' hyperthyroidism. Study findings and constraints: The authors also found most expanded thyroid clonotypes above 0.001 frequency in blood.

RNA transcripts served as template for amplifying TCR beta CDR3 sequences. An opening RT-PCR round employed HTBI primers and preceded a second-round multiplex PCR. Each CDR3 protein gets one entry after TCRdb re-called the multiplex PCR reads with MiXCR. The top ten clones hold over 2.5% of a sample with 660,000 or so distinct CDR3 sequences, about 38% of them seen once. CDR3 size: 15 residues. Germline V gives CDR1 LNHNV, CDR2 YYDKDF (reference sequence). V was pared by 6 bases and J by 5 bases, with 19 bases between. About this clonotype: Its antigen is unknown.

Ophthalmopathy was moderately-to-severely active, CAS at least 3, NOSPECS at least 4, lasting under 3 months. In this cohort, patients with other autoimmune diseases, uncontrolled infections, pregnancy or lactation were excluded. PBMCs originated in about 10 ml of fresh peripheral blood. Sequencing was performed on peripheral blood. The TCR sequence derives from an adult man with Graves' ophthalmopathy. This chain connects TRBV15 to TRBJ1-2, with D perhaps matching TRBD1 (5 bases). The CDR3 region has the DNA TGTGCCACCAGTGAGCATCACGACAGAGGATATGGCTACACCTTC. Its protein is CATSEHHDRGYGYTF.